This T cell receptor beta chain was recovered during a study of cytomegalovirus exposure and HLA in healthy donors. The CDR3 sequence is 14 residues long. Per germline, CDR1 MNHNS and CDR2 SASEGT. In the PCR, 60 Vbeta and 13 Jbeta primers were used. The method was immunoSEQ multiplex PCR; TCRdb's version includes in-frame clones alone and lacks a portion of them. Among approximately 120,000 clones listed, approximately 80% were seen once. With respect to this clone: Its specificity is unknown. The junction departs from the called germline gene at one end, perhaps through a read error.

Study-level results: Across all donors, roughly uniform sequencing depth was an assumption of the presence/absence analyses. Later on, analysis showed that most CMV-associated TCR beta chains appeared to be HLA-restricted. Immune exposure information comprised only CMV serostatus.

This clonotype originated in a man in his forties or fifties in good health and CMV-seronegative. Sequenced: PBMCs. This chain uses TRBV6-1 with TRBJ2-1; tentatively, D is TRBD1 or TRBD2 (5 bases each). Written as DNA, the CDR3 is TGTGCCAGCAGCGAAGAGGGATGGTGGGGCGAGCAGTTCTTC. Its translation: CASSEEGWWGEQFF.